A single T cell receptor beta chain is shown here with its context. Clinical history reported by participants formed the basis on which cohorts were assigned. Participants in the exposed group had met a COVID-19 case in the 2 weeks before joining the study. The data were taken from a study of blood T cell repertoires in COVID-19. Background on the study: Whether acute or convalescent, the COVID-19 samples came from the United States, Italy and Spain.

In the authors' workflow: Using reference gene primer amplification, nucleated cell counts were estimated. Clones were sequenced by immunoSEQ multiplex PCR, and TCRdb holds only the in-frame ones, with some missing. V and J calls and clone size are as listed in that table; D and trimming were resolved from the DNA. Among about 140,000 clones listed, 84% were seen once. This CDR3 has 17 residues. Germline assignment: CDR1 LGHDT and CDR2 YNNKEL (reference sequence). V lost 2 bases to trimming and J lost 0 bases; unmatched junction nucleotides: 6. Sample: PBMCs or T cells enriched from blood (not recorded which). The rearrangement joins TRBV3-1 (or the pseudogene TRBV3-2) to TRBJ2-1; 8 bases map to TRBD2. This receptor was obtained from a woman aged 18-29 years who had been exposed to COVID-19. This CDR3 is CASSQSPTSGSYNEQFF. The CDR3 DNA follows: TGTGCCAGCAGCCAAAGCCCCACTAGCGGCTCCTACAATGAGCAGTTCTTC.